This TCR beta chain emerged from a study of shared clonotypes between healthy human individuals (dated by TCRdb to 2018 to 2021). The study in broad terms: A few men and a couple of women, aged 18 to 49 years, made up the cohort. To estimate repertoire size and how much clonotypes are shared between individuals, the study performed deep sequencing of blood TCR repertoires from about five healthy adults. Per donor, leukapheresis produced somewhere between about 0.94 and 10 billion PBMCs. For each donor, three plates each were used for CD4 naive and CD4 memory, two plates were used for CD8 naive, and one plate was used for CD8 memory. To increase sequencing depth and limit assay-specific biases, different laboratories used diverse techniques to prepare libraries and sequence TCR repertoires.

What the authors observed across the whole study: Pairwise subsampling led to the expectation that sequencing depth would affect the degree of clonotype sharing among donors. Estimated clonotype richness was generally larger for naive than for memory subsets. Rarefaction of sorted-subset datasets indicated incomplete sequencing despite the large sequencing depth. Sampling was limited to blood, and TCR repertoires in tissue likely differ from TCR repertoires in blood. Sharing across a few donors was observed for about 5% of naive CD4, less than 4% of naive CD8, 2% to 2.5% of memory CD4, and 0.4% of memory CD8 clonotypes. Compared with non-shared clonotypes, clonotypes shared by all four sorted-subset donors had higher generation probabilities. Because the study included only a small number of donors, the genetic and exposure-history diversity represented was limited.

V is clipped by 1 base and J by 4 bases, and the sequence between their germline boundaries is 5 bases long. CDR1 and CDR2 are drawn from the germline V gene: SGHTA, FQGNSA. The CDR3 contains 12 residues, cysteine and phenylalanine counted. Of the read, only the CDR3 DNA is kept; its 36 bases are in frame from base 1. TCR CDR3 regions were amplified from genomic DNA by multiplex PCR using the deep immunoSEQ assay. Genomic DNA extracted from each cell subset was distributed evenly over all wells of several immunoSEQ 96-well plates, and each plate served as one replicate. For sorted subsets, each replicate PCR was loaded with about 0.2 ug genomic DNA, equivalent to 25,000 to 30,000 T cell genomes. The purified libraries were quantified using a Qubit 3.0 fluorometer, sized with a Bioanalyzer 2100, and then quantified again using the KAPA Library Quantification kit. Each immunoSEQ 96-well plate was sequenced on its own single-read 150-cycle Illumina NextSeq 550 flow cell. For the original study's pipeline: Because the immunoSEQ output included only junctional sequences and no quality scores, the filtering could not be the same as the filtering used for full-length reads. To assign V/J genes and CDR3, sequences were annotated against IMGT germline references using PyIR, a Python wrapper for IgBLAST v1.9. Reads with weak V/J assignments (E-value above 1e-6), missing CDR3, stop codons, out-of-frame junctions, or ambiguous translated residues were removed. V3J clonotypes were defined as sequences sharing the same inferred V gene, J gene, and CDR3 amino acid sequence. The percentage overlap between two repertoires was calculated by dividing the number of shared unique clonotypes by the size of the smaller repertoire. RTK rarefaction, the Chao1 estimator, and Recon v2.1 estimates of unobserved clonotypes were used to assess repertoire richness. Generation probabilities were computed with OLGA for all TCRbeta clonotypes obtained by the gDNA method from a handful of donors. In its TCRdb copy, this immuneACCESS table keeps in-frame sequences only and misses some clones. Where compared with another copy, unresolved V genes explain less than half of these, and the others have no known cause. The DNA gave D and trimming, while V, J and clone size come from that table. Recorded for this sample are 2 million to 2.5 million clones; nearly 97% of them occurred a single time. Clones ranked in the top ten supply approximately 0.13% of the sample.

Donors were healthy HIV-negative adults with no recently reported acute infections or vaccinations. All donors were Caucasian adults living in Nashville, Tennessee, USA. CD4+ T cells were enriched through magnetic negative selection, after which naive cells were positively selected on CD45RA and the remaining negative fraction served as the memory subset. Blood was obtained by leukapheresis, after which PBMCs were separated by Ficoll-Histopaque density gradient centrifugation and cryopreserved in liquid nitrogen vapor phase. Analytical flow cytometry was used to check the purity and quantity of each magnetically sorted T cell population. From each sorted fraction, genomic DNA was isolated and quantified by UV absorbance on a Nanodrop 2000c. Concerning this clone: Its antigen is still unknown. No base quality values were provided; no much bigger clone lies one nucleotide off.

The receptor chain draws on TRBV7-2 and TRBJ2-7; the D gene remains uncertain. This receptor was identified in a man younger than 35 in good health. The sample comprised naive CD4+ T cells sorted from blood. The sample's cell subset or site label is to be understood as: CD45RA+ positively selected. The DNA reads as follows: TGTGCCAGCAGCTTAGAATTTTACGAGCAGTACTTC. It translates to CASSLEFYEQYF.